Listed here are 18 T cell receptor beta chains from one sample, sequenced in a study of glioma-infiltrating T cells. TCR alpha and beta CDR3 regions were amplified from RNA using iRepertoire nested multiplex PCR. MiXCR, applied by TCRdb to the multiplex PCR reads, yields one record per CDR3 protein. The profile shows over 100,000 distinct CDR3 sequences, 20% to 25% of them singletons. The specimen was glioma tissue, nonneoplastic brain tissue, or PBMCs (not recorded which). The origin of the receptors is a human donor with low-grade glioma or glioblastoma, undergoing nonglioma brain surgery, or in good health (not recorded which).

This clonotype appeared many times. CDR3 amino acids: CASRQGTGEAFF. The CDR3 DNA sequence: TGCGCCAGCCGGCAGGGGACCGGTGAAGCTTTCTTT. The J gene is TRBJ1-1, the V gene TRBV5-1; tentative D call: TRBD1 (6 bases). This CDR3 comprises 12 residues. Germline lookup yields CDR1 SGHRS and CDR2 YFSETQ. V gave up 7 bases and J gave up 7 bases, with 14 bases separating them.

Comment on this clonotype: This may be a read error: a much more frequent sequence differs by one nucleotide. The J gene is TRBJ2-7, the V gene TRBV5-1; D unclear. Trimming shortened V by 4 bases and J by 2 bases, and 10 bases separated the two germline ends. From germline, CDR1 is SGHRS and CDR2 YFSETQ. The CDR3 has 13 residues. The DNA of the CDR3 is TGCGCCAGCAGCAACGGATCCACCTACGAGCAGTACTTC. It is translated as CASSNGSTYEQYF.

For this clonotype: A much more abundant neighbour one base away suggests this may be a read error. The rearrangement links TRBV12-3 or TRBV12-4 to TRBJ1-2; no clear D. V was clipped by 8 bases and J by 4 bases, with 14 bases between them. The CDR3 is 13 amino acids. In DNA, the CDR3 is TGTGCCAGCGGTTCCAAGGGAACCTATGGCTACACCTTC. Translating it yields CASGSKGTYGYTF.

This clonotype has a count of ten or more. This CDR3 reads CASSIDPWDSPPAHQPQHF. The CDR3 bases are TGTGCCAGTAGTATAGATCCCTGGGACAGTCCCCCCGCTCATCAGCCCCAGCATTTT. The genes are TRBV19 and TRBJ1-5; 7 bases are shared with TRBD1. The CDR3 is made up of 19 amino acids. Germline CDR1 and CDR2: LNHDA and SQIVND (reference sequence). Trimming removed 0 bases from V and 5 bases from J; junction bases left unmatched: 16.

Points on this clonotype: A read error may account for a junction end that differs from germline. The rearrangement joins TRBV4-1 to TRBJ2-7, with D tentatively TRBD1 (5 bases). The germline V gene has CDR1 MGHRA and CDR2 YSYEKL. CDR3 length equals 12 residues. The CDR3 region has the DNA TGCGCCAGCAGCAGCACCCAGGGCGAGCGGTACTTC. This gives the protein CASSSTQGERYF.

This clonotype was counted at least ten times. This chain links TRBV27 with TRBJ1-2; D remains unclear. Germline lookup yields CDR1 MNHEY and CDR2 SMNVEV (reference sequence). This CDR3 has 13 amino acids. V was cut by 7 bases and J by 7 bases, with 16 bases left in between. Here the CDR3 reads CASTAVPSTGYTF. DNA of the CDR3: TGTGCCAGCACGGCAGTCCCCTCCACTGGCTACACCTTC.

This clonotype came up many times. V usage is TRBV27 and J usage is TRBJ1-6; D is ambiguous. In germline, CDR1 is MNHEY, CDR2 SMNVEV (reference sequence). The CDR3 covers 12 residues. The ends were cut back, 3 bases at V and 4 bases at J, with 1 base in the middle. The CDR3 loop reads CASSLYNSPLHF. The DNA for the CDR3 is TGTGCCAGCAGTTTGTATAATTCACCCCTCCACTTT.

The rearrangement links TRBV5-4 to TRBJ1-1; 8 nucleotides line up with TRBD1. The CDR3 is made up of 15 amino acids. Trimming at V came to 0 bases and at J to 3 bases, leaving 4 bases not matched to a gene. Germline V CDR1 and CDR2: SGHNT, YYREEE (reference sequence). In DNA form, the CDR3 reads TGTGCCAGCAGCTTGGGGGGACAGGCCCACACTGAAGCTTTCTTT. It encodes CASSLGGQAHTEAFF.

This sequence joins TRBV5-1 and TRBJ2-2; D possibly uses TRBD1 or TRBD2 (6 bases each). The CDR3 runs 17 residues. The germline V and J ends were trimmed by 4 bases and 6 bases, with 22 bases remaining between them. CDR1 and CDR2 from the germline V gene are SGHRS and YFSETQ. CDR3 in amino acids: CASSTPGGQPGSGELFF. The CDR3 region has the DNA TGCGCCAGCAGCACCCCTGGGGGGCAGCCCGGATCCGGGGAGCTGTTTTTT.

A note on this clonotype: Germline and junction disagree at one end, which may indicate a read error. J is TRBJ1-1 and V is TRBV20-1; D not resolved. The CDR3 runs 12 residues. CDR1 and CDR2 from the germline V gene are DFQATT and SNEGSKA (reference sequence). CDR3 sequence: CSALELNTEAFF. The CDR3 DNA reads as TGCAGTGCCCTAGAGCTGAACACTGAAGCCTTCTTT.

CDR3 residues: CASSRLAGIQETQYF. The CDR3 DNA reads TGTGCCAGTAGTCGACTAGCGGGGATCCAAGAGACCCAGTACTTC. The chain carries TRBV19 and TRBJ2-5, with TRBD2 matching over 11 bases. Germline trimming cut 5 bases from V and 1 base from J; bases unmatched to any gene: 3. This CDR3 is built from 15 residues. Germline CDR1 LNHDA, CDR2 SQIVND (reference sequence).

V usage is TRBV12-3 or TRBV12-4 and J usage is TRBJ1-2; D call uncertain. Trimming shortened V by 2 bases and J by 5 bases, and 15 bases separated the two germline ends. CDR3 length: 15 amino acids. The CDR3 is CASSLNLARGYGYTF. Written as DNA, the CDR3 is TGTGCCAGCAGTTTAAATTTGGCTCGGGGTTATGGCTACACCTTC.

This clonotype was recorded many times. The gene calls are TRBV24-1 and TRBJ2-5, with D perhaps matching TRBD2 (5 bases). The germline CDR1 and CDR2 sequences are KGHDR and SFDVKD. V was trimmed by 3 bases and J by 4 bases, leaving 17 bases between them. CDR3 length equals 16 residues. The CDR3 protein is CATSDPTPGSRETQYF. CDR3 sequence (DNA): TGTGCCACCAGTGATCCGACACCGGGATCTAGAGAGACCCAGTACTTC.

A word on this clonotype: Its ends do not fully match the called genes, so a read error is possible. The chain recombines TRBV7-6 with TRBJ1-1; 7 positions match TRBD1. Germline V gives CDR1 SGHVS, CDR2 FNYEAQ. The CDR3 consists of 13 residues. Written as DNA, the CDR3 is TGTACCAGCAGCGTAAGACAGGGAACTGAACCTTTCTTT. It is translated as CTSSVRQGTEPFF.

This clonotype was recorded at least ten times. The CDR3 bases are TGTGCCAGCAGTGGTCCGGGATCCTACGAGCAGTACTTC. Its translation is CASSGPGSYEQYF. V gene TRBV28 combines with J gene TRBJ2-7; D perhaps matches TRBD2 (5 bases). The V gene lost 5 bases and the J gene lost 1 base, with 9 bases spanning the gap. The CDR3 loop spans 13 amino acids. Germline lookup yields CDR1 MDHEN and CDR2 SYDVKM.

This chain uses TRBV29-1 with TRBJ2-1, with TRBD2 matching 7 bases. Trimming removed 6 bases from V and 2 bases from J; junction bases left unmatched: 4. The CDR3 sequence is 13 residues long. CDR1 SQVTM and CDR2 ANQGSEA come from the germline V gene. CDR3 protein: CSVRETPYNEQFF. For the CDR3, the DNA is TGCAGCGTGCGGGAGACGCCCTACAATGAGCAGTTCTTC.

This clonotype was seen a handful of times. The rearrangement links TRBV18 to TRBJ2-5; D possibly corresponds to TRBD1 (5 bases). Trimming took off 2 bases at V and 5 bases at J, with 12 bases between the two ends. The CDR3 has 14 amino acids. Germline V gene lookup returns CDR1 KGHSH and CDR2 LQKENI. CDR3 sequence reads: CASSPIGARETQYF. The CDR3, as DNA: TGTGCCAGCTCACCAATAGGGGCTCGGGAGACCCAGTACTTC.

This chain links TRBV12-3 or TRBV12-4 with TRBJ1-1, with TRBD1 as a possible D gene (6 bases). The V and J ends lost 7 bases and 0 bases respectively, with 27 bases between them. CDR3 length equals 19 residues. The CDR3 region has the DNA TGTGCCAGCACCCCCCTGGGCTGGACAGATTCAACGTTGAACACTGAAGCTTTCTTT. Translating it yields CASTPLGWTDSTLNTEAFF.